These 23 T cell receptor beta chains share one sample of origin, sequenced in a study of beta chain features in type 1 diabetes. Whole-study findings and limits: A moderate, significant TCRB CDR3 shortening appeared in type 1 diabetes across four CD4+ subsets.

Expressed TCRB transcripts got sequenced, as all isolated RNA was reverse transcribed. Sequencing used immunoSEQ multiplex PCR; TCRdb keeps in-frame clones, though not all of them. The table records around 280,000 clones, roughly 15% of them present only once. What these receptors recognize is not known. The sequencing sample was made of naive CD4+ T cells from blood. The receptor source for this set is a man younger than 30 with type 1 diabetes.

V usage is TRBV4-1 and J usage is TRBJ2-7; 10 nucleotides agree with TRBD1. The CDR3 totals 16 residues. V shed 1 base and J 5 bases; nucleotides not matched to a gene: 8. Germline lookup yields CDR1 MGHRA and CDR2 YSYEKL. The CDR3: CASSQGPGQGRDEQYF. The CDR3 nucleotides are TGCGCCAGCAGCCAAGGACCGGGACAGGGGAGGGACGAGCAGTACTTC.

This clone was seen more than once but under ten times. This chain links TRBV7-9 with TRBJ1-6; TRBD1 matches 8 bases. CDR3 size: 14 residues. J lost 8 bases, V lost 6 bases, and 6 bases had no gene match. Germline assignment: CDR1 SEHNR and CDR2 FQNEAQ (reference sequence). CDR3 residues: CASSLDRVDSPLHF. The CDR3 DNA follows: TGTGCCAGCAGTCTGGACAGGGTTGATTCACCCCTCCACTTT.

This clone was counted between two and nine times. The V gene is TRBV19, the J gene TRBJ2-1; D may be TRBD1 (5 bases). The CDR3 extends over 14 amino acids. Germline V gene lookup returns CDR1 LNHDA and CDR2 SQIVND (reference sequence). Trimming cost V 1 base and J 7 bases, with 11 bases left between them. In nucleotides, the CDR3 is TGTGCCAGTAGTATAGGTCCAGGGCTGAATGAGCAGTTCTTC. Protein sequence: CASSIGPGLNEQFF. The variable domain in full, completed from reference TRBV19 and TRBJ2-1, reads DGGITQSPKYLFRKEGQNVTLSCEQNLNHDAMYWYRQDPGQGLRLIYYSQIVNDFQKGDIAEGYSVSREKKESFPLTVTSAQKNPTAFYLCASSIGPGLNEQFFGPGTRLTVL.

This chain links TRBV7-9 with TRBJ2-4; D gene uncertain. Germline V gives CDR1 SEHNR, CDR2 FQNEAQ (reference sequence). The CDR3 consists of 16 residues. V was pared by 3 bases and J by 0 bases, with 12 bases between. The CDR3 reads CASSFWLPLAKNIQYF. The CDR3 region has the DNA TGTGCCAGCAGCTTTTGGCTCCCCTTAGCCAAAAACATTCAGTACTTC.

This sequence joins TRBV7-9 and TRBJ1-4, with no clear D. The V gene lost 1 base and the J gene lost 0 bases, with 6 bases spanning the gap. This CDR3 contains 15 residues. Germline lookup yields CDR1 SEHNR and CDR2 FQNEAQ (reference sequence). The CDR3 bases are TGTGCCAGCAGCTTAGACAGTGCAACTAATGAAAAACTGTTTTTT. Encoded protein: CASSLDSATNEKLFF.

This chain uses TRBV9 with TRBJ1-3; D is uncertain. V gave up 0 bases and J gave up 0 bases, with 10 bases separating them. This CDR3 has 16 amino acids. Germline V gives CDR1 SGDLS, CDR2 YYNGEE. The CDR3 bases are TGTGCCAGCAGCGTAGGAGGGATTGGCTCTGGAAACACCATATATTTT. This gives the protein CASSVGGIGSGNTIYF.

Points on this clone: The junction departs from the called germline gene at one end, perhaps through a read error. The CDR3 reads CASREAGANTGELFF. DNA of the CDR3: TGTGCCAGCAGAGAAGCGGGGGCAAACACCGGGGAGCTGTTTTTT. This chain uses TRBV2 with TRBJ2-2; 8 bases agree with TRBD2. Germline V gene data show CDR1 as SNHLY and CDR2 as FYNNEI. The CDR3 length is 15 residues. Full variable domain (missing parts from reference TRBV2 and TRBJ2-2): EPEVTQTPSHQVTQMGQEVILRCVPISNHLYFYWYRQILGQKVEFLVSFYNNEISEKSEIFDDQFSVERPDGSNFTLKIRSTKLEDSAMYFCASREAGANTGELFFGEGSRLTVL.

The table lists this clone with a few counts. The CDR3 protein is CASSLAGGNEQYF. The DNA of the CDR3 is TGTGCCAGCAGCTTAGCGGGGGGGAACGAGCAGTACTTC. This chain links TRBV7-2 with TRBJ2-7, with 7 bases matching TRBD2. Germline CDR1 SGHTA, CDR2 FQGNSA. The CDR3 has 13 amino acids. The trim removed 0 bases at V and 5 bases at J, leaving 1 base unmatched.

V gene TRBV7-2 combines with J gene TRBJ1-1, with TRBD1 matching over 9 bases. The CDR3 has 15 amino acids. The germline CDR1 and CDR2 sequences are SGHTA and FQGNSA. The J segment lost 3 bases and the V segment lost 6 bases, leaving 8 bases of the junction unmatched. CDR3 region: CASSLLDRGYTEAFF. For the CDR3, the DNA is TGTGCCAGCAGTCTCCTAGACAGGGGGTACACTGAAGCTTTCTTT.

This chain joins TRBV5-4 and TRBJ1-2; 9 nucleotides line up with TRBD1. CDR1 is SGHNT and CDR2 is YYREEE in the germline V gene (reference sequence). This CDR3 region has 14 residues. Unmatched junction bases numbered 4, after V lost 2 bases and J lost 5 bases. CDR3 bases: TGTGCCAGCAGCTTTCAGGGACAGGGTTATGGCTACACCTTC. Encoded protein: CASSFQGQGYGYTF. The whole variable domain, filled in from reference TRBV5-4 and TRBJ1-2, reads ETGVTQSPTHLIKTRGQQVTLRCSSQSGHNTVSWYQQALGQGPQFIFQYYREEENGRGNFPPRFSGLQFPNYSSELNVNALELDDSALYLCASSFQGQGYGYTFGSGTRLTVV.

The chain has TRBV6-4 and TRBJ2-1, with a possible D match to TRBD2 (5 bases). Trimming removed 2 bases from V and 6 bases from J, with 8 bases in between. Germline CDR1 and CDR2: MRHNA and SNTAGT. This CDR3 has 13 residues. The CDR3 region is CASSDDRGNEQFF. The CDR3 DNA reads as TGTGCCAGCAGTGACGATCGGGGCAATGAGCAGTTCTTC.

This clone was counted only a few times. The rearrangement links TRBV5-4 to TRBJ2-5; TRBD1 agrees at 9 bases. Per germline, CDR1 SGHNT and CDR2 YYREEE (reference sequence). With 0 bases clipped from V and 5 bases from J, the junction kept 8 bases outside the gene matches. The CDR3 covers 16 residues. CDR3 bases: TGTGCCAGCAGCTTGGGCCCACAGGGGGCGCGGGAGACCCAGTACTTC. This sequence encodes CASSLGPQGARETQYF.

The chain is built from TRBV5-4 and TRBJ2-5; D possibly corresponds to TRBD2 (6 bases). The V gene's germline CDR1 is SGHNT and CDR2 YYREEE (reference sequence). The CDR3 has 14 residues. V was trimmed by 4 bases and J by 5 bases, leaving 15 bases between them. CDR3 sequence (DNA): TGTGCCAGCAGCCCGTATAGCGGTTGGGAGACCCAGTACTTC. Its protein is CASSPYSGWETQYF.

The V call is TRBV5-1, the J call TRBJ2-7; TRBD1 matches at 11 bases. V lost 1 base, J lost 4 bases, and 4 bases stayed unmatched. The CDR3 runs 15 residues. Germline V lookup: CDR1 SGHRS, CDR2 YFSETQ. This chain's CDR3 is CASSLPGQGEYEQYF. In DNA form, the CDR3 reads TGCGCCAGCAGCTTGCCGGGACAGGGGGAATACGAGCAGTACTTC.

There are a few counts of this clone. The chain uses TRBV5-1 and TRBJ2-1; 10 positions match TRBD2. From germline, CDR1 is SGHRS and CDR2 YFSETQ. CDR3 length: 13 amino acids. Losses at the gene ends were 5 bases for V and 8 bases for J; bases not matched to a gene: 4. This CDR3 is CASRGTSVYEQFF. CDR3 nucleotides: TGCGCCAGCAGAGGGACTAGCGTTTATGAGCAGTTCTTC.

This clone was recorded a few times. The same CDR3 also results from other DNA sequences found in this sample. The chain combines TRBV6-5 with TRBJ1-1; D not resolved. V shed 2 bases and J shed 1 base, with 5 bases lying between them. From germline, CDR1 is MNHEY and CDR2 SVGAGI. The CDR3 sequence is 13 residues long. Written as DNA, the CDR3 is TGTGCCAGCAGTTACCGCAGGAACACTGAAGCTTTCTTT. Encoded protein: CASSYRRNTEAFF.

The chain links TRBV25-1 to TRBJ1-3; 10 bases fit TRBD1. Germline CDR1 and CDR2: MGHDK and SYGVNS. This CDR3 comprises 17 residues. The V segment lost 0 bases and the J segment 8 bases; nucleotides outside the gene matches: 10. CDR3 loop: CASSEYVGTGVRHTIYF. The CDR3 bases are TGTGCCAGCAGTGAATACGTCGGGACAGGGGTCCGACACACCATATATTTT.

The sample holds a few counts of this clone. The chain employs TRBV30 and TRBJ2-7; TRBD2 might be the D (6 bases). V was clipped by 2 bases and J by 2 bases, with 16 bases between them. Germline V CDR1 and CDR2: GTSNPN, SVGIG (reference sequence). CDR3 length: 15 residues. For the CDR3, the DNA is TGTGCCTGGAGTCCCAACGTAGCGGTCCCCTACGAGCAGTACTTC. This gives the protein CAWSPNVAVPYEQYF.

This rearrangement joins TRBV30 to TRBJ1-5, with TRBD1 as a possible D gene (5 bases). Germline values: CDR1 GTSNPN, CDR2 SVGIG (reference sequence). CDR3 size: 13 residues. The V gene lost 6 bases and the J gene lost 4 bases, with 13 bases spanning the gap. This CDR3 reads CACHPGGNQPQHF. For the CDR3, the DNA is TGTGCCTGCCATCCCGGGGGGAATCAGCCCCAGCATTTT.

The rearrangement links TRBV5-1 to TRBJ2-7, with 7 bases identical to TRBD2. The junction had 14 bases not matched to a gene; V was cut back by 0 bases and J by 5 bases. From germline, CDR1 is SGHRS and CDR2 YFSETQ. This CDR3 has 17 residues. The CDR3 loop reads CASSLGPAGPLRNEQYF. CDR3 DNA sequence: TGCGCCAGCAGCTTGGGGCCAGCGGGACCCCTGAGGAACGAGCAGTACTTC.

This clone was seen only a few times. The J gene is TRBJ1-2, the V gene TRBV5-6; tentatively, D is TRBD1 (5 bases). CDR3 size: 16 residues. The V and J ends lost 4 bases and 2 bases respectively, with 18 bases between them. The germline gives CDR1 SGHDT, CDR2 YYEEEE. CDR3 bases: TGTGCCAGCAGCCCATTCGGTCAGGGCGTAAACTATGGCTACACCTTC. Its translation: CASSPFGQGVNYGYTF. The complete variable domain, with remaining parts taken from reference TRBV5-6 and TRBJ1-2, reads DAGVTQSPTHLIKTRGQQVTLRCSPKSGHDTVSWYQQALGQGPQFIFQYYEEEERQRGNFPDRFSGHQFPNYSSELNVNALLLGDSALYLCASSPFGQGVNYGYTFGSGTRLTVV.

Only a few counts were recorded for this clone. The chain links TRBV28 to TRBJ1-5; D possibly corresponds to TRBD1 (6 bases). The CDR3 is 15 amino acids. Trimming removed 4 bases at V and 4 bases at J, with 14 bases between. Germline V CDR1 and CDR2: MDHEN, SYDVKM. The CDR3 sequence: CASSYAGAGNQPQHF. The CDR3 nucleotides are TGTGCCAGCAGTTACGCGGGGGCGGGTAATCAGCCCCAGCATTTT.

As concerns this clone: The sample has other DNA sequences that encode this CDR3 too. The CDR3: CASSLGLAETQYF. CDR3 bases: TGTGCCAGCAGCTTAGGTTTAGCCGAGACCCAGTACTTC. The genes are TRBV7-2 and TRBJ2-5, with D uncertain. This CDR3 is 13 amino acids long. Germline V gives CDR1 SGHTA, CDR2 FQGNSA. Trimming shortened V by 1 base and J by 5 bases, and 8 bases separated the two germline ends.